This T cell receptor (beta chain) was captured by sequencing in a study of human T cells and chemical hapten exposure. TCRdb called the RACE reads again in MiXCR, with one record for every CDR3 protein. The table includes about 98,000 distinct CDR3 sequences, approximately 10% detected once. General observations from the study: Expanded TCRs clustered into significantly more large CDR3 similarity groups than controls, the analysis revealed.

Trimming removed 6 bases at V and 13 bases at J, with 16 bases between. CDR3 length: 12 amino acids. As to time point: pre-sensitization, week 0. As to treatment: therapeutic diphenylcyclopropenone sensitization with weekly scalp DPC. About this clonotype: Its antigen is unknown.

Sequencing was performed on whole blood, taken in connection with sensitization to the hapten diphenylcyclopropenone (DPC). This receptor was identified in a woman in her fifties or sixties with alopecia areata. Some clones in this sample may be carry-over from other donors' samples. The chain employs TRBV12-3 or TRBV12-4 and TRBJ2-4; D remains unclear. The CDR3 loop reads CASSREGRLQYF. The CDR3 nucleotides are TGTGCCAGCAGCAGAGAAGGACGGTTACAGTACTTC.